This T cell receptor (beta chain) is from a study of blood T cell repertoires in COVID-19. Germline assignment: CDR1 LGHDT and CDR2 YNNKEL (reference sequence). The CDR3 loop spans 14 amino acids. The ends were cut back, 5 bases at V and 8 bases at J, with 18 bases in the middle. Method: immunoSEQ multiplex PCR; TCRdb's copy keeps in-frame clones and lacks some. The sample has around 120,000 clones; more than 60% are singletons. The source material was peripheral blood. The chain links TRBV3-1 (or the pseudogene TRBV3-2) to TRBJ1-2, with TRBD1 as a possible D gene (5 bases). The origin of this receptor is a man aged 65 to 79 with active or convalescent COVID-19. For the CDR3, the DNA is TGTGCCAGCAGCTGGCAGGGTCCTATCGGAGGCTACACCTTC. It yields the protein CASSWQGPIGGYTF.